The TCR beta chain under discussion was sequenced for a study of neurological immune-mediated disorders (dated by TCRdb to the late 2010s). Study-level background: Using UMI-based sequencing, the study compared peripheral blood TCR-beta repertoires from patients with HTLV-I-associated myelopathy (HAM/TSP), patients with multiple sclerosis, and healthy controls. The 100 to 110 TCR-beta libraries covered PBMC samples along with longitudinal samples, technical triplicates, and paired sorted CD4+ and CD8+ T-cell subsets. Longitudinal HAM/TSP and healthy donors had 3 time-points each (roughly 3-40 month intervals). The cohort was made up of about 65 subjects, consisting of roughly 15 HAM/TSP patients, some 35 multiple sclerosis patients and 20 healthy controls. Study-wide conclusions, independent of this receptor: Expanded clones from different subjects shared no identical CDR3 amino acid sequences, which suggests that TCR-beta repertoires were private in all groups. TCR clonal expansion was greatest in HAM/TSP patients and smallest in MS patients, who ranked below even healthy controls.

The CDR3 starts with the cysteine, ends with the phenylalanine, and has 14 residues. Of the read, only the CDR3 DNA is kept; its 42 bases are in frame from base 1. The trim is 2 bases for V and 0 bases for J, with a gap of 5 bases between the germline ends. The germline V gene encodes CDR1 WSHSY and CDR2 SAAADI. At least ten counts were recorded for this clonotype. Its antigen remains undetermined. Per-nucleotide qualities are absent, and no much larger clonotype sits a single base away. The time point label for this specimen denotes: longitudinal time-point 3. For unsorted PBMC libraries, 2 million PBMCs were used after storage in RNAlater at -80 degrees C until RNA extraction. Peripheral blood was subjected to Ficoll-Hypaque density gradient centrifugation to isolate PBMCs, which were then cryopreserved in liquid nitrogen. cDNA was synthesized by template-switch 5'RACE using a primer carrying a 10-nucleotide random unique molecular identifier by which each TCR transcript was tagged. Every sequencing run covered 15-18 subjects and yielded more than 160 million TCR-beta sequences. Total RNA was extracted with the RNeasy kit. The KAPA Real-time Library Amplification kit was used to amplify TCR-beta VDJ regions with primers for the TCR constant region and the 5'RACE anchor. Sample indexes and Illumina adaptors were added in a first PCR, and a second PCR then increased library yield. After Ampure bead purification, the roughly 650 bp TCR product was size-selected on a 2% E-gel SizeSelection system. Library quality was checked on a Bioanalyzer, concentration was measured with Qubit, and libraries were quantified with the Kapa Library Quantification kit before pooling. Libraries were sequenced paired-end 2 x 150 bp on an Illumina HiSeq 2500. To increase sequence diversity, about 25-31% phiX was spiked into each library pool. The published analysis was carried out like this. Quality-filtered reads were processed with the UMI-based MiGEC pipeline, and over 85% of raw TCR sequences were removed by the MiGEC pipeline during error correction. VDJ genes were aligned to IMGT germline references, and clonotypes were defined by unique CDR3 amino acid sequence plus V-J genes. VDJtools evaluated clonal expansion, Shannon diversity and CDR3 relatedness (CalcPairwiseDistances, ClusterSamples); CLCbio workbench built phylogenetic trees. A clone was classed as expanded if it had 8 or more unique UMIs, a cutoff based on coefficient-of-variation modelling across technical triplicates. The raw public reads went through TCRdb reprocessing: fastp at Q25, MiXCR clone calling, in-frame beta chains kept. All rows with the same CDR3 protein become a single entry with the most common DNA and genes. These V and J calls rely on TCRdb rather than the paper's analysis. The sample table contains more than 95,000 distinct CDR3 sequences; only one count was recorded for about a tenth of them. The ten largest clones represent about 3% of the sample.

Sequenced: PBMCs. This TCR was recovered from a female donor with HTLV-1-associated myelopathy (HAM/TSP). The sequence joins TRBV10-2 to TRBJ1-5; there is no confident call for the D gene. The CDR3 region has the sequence CASSEGSSNQPQHF. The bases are TGCGCCAGCAGTGAGGGGAGTAGCAATCAGCCCCAGCATTTT.